This T cell receptor beta chain came from a study of neurological immune-mediated disorders. TCRdb fed the 5' RACE reads into MiXCR, producing one record per CDR3 protein. The sample yields around 70,000 distinct CDR3 sequences, 3.2% seen once. This clonotype was counted at least ten times. J was trimmed by 7 bases and V by 4 bases; bases with no gene match: 12. The CDR3 is made up of 16 amino acids. CDR1 is SGDLS and CDR2 is YYNGEE in the germline V gene. Sample: PBMCs. The rearrangement uses TRBV9 and TRBJ2-1; TRBD2 matches at 9 bases. The receptor was derived from a woman aged 45-65 years with multiple sclerosis. The chain's CDR3 is CASSPRDSGSKNEQFF. CDR3 DNA sequence: TGTGCCAGCAGCCCCCGAGATAGCGGGAGCAAAAATGAGCAGTTCTTC.